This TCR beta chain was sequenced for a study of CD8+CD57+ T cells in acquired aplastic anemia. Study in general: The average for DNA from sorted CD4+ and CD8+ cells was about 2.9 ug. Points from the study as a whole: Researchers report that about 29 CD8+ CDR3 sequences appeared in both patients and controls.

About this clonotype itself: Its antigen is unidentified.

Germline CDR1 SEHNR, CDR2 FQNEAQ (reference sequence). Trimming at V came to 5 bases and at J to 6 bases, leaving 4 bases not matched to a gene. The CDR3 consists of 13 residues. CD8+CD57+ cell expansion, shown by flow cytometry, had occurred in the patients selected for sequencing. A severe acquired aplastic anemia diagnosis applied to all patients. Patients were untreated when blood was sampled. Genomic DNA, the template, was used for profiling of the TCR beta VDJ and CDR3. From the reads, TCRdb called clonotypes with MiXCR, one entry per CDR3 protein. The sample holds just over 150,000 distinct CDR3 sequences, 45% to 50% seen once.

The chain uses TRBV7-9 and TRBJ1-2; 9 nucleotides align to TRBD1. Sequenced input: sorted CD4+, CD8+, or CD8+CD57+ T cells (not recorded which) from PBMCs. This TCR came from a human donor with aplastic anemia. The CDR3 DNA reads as TGTGCCAGCAGCCCGGGACAGGGCAATGGCTACACCTTC. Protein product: CASSPGQGNGYTF.